The present entry profiles one T cell receptor (beta chain) with its context. The method was immunoSEQ multiplex PCR; TCRdb's version includes in-frame clones alone and lacks a portion of them. Of a few hundred thousand clones in the sample, 80% were seen once. This specimen comes from a study of cytotoxic CD8 clonotypes in ibrutinib-treated CLL. Germline V lookup: CDR1 MNHEY, CDR2 SMNVEV (reference sequence). This CDR3 region has 15 residues. V lost 3 bases, J lost 4 bases, and 16 bases lay in between. This receptor was obtained from a human donor with chronic lymphocytic leukemia. This chain uses TRBV27 with TRBJ2-7; D unclear. The starting material was PBMCs, obtained before ibrutinib treatment. CDR3 bases: TGTGCCAGCAGTTTTTGGCCAGGCGATGAATACGAGCAGTACTTC. This translates into CASSFWPGDEYEQYF.